This T cell receptor (beta chain) appears in the sequencing data of a study of shared clonotypes between healthy human individuals. Germline CDR1 and CDR2: SGHDN and FVKESK. The CDR3 totals 15 residues. J lost 0 bases, V lost 1 base, and 0 bases had no gene match. Terminally differentiated effector memory CD45RA+ cells were excluded by CCR7 positive selection of CD45RO-negative cells. Healthy adults negative for HIV, lacking recent acute infections or vaccinations, served as donors. The repertoire was sequenced with immunoSEQ multiplex PCR; TCRdb's copy has only in-frame clones and lacks some. The sample includes hundreds of thousands of clones, 95% to 96% seen only once; the top ten take 0.09% to 0.13%.

The source is a woman aged 25 to 39 in good health. V gene TRBV14 combines with J gene TRBJ2-7, with 10 bases aligning to TRBD1. The source material was naive CD8+ T cells sorted from blood. CDR3 DNA: TGTGCCAGCAGCCAAGGACAGGGGGCCTCCTACGAGCAGTACTTC. Protein sequence: CASSQGQGASYEQYF. Full variable domain (outside the CDR3, taken from reference TRBV14 and TRBJ2-7): EAGVTQFPSHSVIEKGQTVTLRCDPISGHDNLYWYRRVMGKEIKFLLHFVKESKQDESGMPNNRFLAERTGGTYSTLKVQPAELEDSGVYFCASSQGQGASYEQYFGPGTRLTVT.